The T cell receptor (beta chain) under discussion was sequenced for a study of cytomegalovirus exposure and HLA in healthy donors. Concerning this clone: Its antigen is not identified.

In the PCR, 60 Vbeta and 13 Jbeta primers were used. Libraries were prepared by immunoSEQ multiplex PCR; TCRdb keeps only in-frame clonotypes and omits some of them. The profile shows about 170,000 clones, roughly two thirds of them singletons. General study results and limits: Analysis was carried out at a later point, and it linked a missense DCLRE1C variant to TCR beta V- and J-gene trimming. Accurate prediction of HLA-A and HLA-B alleles (for most subjects) was reportedly achieved from TCR beta sequences. Many donors shared some public TCRs, even though most TCR sequences were rare. As immune exposure information, only CMV serostatus was available.

V was pared by 0 bases and J by 3 bases, with 12 bases between. CDR3 length equals 16 residues. Per the germline V gene, CDR1 is LGHNA and CDR2 is YNFKEQ. Sequencing used PBMCs. The genes are TRBV4-2 and TRBJ1-5; perhaps TRBD1 as D (5 bases). The clonotype originates from a woman aged 18-35 years in good health and CMV-seropositive. DNA for the CDR3: TGTGCCAGCAGCCAAGAAATGGGGGACTACAATCAGCCCCAGCATTTT. Encoded protein: CASSQEMGDYNQPQHF.